One and the same sample provided the 26 T cell receptor beta chains below, sequenced in a study of CD8+CD57+ T cells in acquired aplastic anemia. The sequenced patients had an expansion of CD8+CD57+ cells seen by flow cytometry. Genomic DNA, the template, was used for profiling of the TCR beta VDJ and CDR3. TCRdb fed the reads into MiXCR, producing one record per CDR3 protein. This table has around 160,000 distinct CDR3 sequences, roughly 48% appearing once. The material sequenced was sorted CD4+, CD8+, or CD8+CD57+ T cells (not recorded which) from PBMCs. Receptor source: a human donor with aplastic anemia.

This clonotype was detected many times. This sequence joins TRBV11-1 and TRBJ1-6; 9 bases are shared with TRBD1. Per germline, CDR1 SGHAT and CDR2 FQDESV (reference sequence). The ends lost 5 bases at V and 3 bases at J; junction bases unmatched: 8. The CDR3 is 17 amino acids. In nucleotides, the CDR3 is TGTGCCAGCAGCAACACTGGACAGGGGCTCTATAATTCACCCCTCCACTTT. Translated, it gives CASSNTGQGLYNSPLHF.

This clonotype was recorded only once. The chain is built from TRBV27 and TRBJ2-3, with 11 bases matching TRBD2. From germline, CDR1 is MNHEY and CDR2 SMNVEV (reference sequence). With 2 bases clipped from V and 4 bases from J, the junction kept 8 bases outside the gene matches. The CDR3 consists of 17 residues. CDR3 in amino acids: CASSLRRLAGSSDTQYF. CDR3 DNA: TGTGCCAGCAGTTTACGGCGACTAGCGGGGTCGTCAGATACGCAGTATTTT.

A remark on this clonotype: Given a much more abundant clone one base away, this may be a read error. The chain recombines TRBV11-3 with TRBJ1-1; TRBD1 might be the D (5 bases). The length of the CDR3 is 13 residues. Germline V lookup: CDR1 SGHNT, CDR2 YENEEA. The CDR3 DNA is TGTGACAGCAGCTCCACAGGACCGGCCGGAGCTTTCTTT. As protein: CDSSSTGPAGAFF.

This chain joins TRBV9 and TRBJ2-1, with D possibly matching TRBD1 (5 bases). Deletions cut 0 bases from V and 1 base from J, with 8 bases between. The CDR3 is 15 residues long. The germline V gene encodes CDR1 SGDLS and CDR2 YYNGEE. The CDR3 sequence: CASSVDPGSYNEQFF. The CDR3 nucleotides read TGTGCCAGCAGCGTAGATCCAGGGTCCTACAATGAGCAGTTCTTC.

The CDR3 DNA reads as TGTGCCAGCAGCCCCGGAGGGGGCGCAGGGTGGGACGAGCAGTACTTC. Its translation is CASSPGGGAGWDEQYF. This chain links TRBV9 with TRBJ2-7, with TRBD1 as a possible D gene (7 bases). V shed 4 bases and J shed 5 bases, with 22 bases lying between them. Germline CDR1 SGDLS, CDR2 YYNGEE. The length of the CDR3 is 16 residues. Based on the CDR3 plus reference TRBV9 and TRBJ2-7, the full variable domain is DSGVTQTPKHLITATGQRVTLRCSPRSGDLSVYWYQQSLDQGLQFLIQYYNGEERAKGNILERFSAQQFPDLHSELNLSSLELGDSALYFCASSPGGGAGWDEQYFGPGTRLTVT.

In its sample, this clonotype was seen a few times. The CDR3 carries no conserved terminal phenylalanine or tryptophan, so it likely arises from a read error. It is unclear where the CDR3 begins or ends on the DNA, so no DNA is shown, and the CDR3 is as TCRdb lists it. This chain uses TRBV29-1 with TRBJ2-7; TRBD2, the table's D call, lacks a check against the DNA. The CDR3 spans 9 amino acids, including both terminal residues. Per germline, CDR1 SQVTM and CDR2 ANQGSEA. This CDR3 reads CSVPTGLAG.

This chain links TRBV20-1 with TRBJ2-7; TRBD2 is a possible D gene (5 bases). Trimming took 5 bases from V and 2 from J, leaving 13 bases between them. Germline V gives CDR1 DFQATT, CDR2 SNEGSKA (reference sequence). The CDR3 spans 13 residues. The CDR3 reads CSAGSGMTYEQYF. In DNA, the CDR3 is TGCAGTGCTGGGAGTGGGATGACCTACGAGCAGTACTTC.

The chain joins TRBV25-1 to TRBJ2-5; 10 bases line up with TRBD1. Germline CDR1 reads MGHDK; CDR2 reads SYGVNS. The CDR3 runs to 17 residues. The junction had 13 bases not matched to a gene; V was cut back by 3 bases and J by 6 bases. CDR3 sequence: CASSDALPGQGWKTQYF. The DNA for the CDR3 is TGTGCCAGCAGTGATGCCCTTCCGGGACAGGGGTGGAAGACCCAGTACTTC.

The chain has TRBV11-1 and TRBJ2-1; 7 nucleotides match TRBD1. Germline CDR1 SGHAT, CDR2 FQDESV (reference sequence). V gave up 6 bases and J gave up 3 bases; unmatched junction bases: 11. The CDR3 is 16 amino acids. The CDR3 spells CASSQGAGGVYNEQFF. Written as DNA, the CDR3 is TGTGCCAGCAGTCAGGGAGCAGGGGGAGTCTACAATGAGCAGTTCTTC.

This rearrangement joins TRBV7-2 to TRBJ2-7, with TRBD2 as a possible D gene (6 bases). The germline V gene has CDR1 SGHTA and CDR2 FQGNSA. The CDR3 consists of 15 residues. Trimming removed 3 bases from V and 4 bases from J, with 16 bases in between. CDR3 sequence (DNA): TGTGCCAGCAGCTTCTCTCGGGACTCGCTTTACGAGCAGTACTTC. This codes for CASSFSRDSLYEQYF.

The count of this clonotype is one. The V and J genes are TRBV20-1 and TRBJ2-7, with D tentatively TRBD1 (6 bases). V lost 0 bases and J lost 6, with 9 bases in between. The CDR3 runs to 12 residues. The germline gives CDR1 DFQATT, CDR2 SNEGSKA (reference sequence). The CDR3 DNA sequence: TGCAGTGCTAGAGAAACAGGGATCGAGCAGTACTTC. Encoded protein: CSARETGIEQYF.

This clonotype came up a few times. Here the CDR3 reads CATSLAETQYF. The CDR3 DNA follows: TGTGCCACCTCTCTCGCAGAGACCCAGTACTTC. This chain joins TRBV24-1 and TRBJ2-5, with no clear D. V lost 9 bases, J lost 4 bases, and 8 bases lay in between. Germline CDR1 and CDR2: KGHDR and SFDVKD. This CDR3 is built from 11 residues.

This chain uses TRBV2 with TRBJ1-5; maybe TRBD1 (5 bases). Trimming left V 6 bases short and J 0 bases short, with 18 bases between. The CDR3 is 17 residues long. Germline lookup yields CDR1 SNHLY and CDR2 FYNNEI. DNA of the CDR3: TGTGCCAGCAGGGCAGGGCCGGGCTTGCATAGCAATCAGCCCCAGCATTTT. Protein product: CASRAGPGLHSNQPQHF.

The chain joins TRBV5-6 to TRBJ1-3; D remains unclear. Per the germline V gene, CDR1 is SGHDT and CDR2 is YYEEEE. This CDR3 region has 15 residues. Trimming stripped 3 bases from V and 0 bases from J, with 10 bases between. The CDR3 DNA reads TGTGCCAGCAGCTCCGACTCCAGCTCTGGAAACACCATATATTTT. It specifies CASSSDSSSGNTIYF. The complete variable domain, with remaining parts taken from reference TRBV5-6 and TRBJ1-3, reads DAGVTQSPTHLIKTRGQQVTLRCSPKSGHDTVSWYQQALGQGPQFIFQYYEEEERQRGNFPDRFSGHQFPNYSSELNVNALLLGDSALYLCASSSDSSSGNTIYFGEGSWLTVV.

The V gene is TRBV11-2, the J gene TRBJ2-2; TRBD1 agrees at 7 bases. This CDR3 has 15 amino acids. Germline V gene data show CDR1 as SGHAT and CDR2 as FQNNGV. Trimming at V came to 2 bases and at J to 6 bases, leaving 6 bases not matched to a gene. The CDR3 here is CASSLQYRGAGELFF. The DNA of the CDR3 is TGTGCCAGCAGCTTACAATACAGGGGCGCCGGGGAGCTGTTTTTT.

This clonotype was found a few times. The chain joins TRBV24-1 to TRBJ2-7, with 8 bases matching TRBD2. This CDR3 comprises 14 residues. Germline V gene data show CDR1 as KGHDR and CDR2 as SFDVKD. The trim removed 3 bases at V and 3 bases at J, leaving 3 bases unmatched. The CDR3 sequence is CATSDREGDYEQYF. The CDR3 DNA is TGTGCCACCAGTGATCGGGAGGGGGACTACGAGCAGTACTTC.

Only one count was recorded for this clonotype. This chain links TRBV7-2 with TRBJ1-1; D is unresolved. Trimming took off 0 bases at V and 1 base at J, with 15 bases between the two ends. The V gene's germline CDR1 is SGHTA and CDR2 FQGNSA. This CDR3 spans 17 amino acids. CDR3 sequence (DNA): TGTGCCAGCAGCTTAGCGTTCGTTTTCGAGAAGAACACTGAAGCTTTCTTT. Its translation: CASSLAFVFEKNTEAFF.

This clonotype was observed a handful of times. This CDR3 is CASRRLQGGGEKLFF. CDR3 DNA: TGTGCCAGCAGGCGACTACAGGGAGGCGGCGAAAAACTGTTTTTT. The V call is TRBV6-1, the J call TRBJ1-4; D possibly corresponds to TRBD1 (6 bases). V lost 6 bases and J 8 bases, leaving 19 bases between the germline ends. CDR1 MNHNS and CDR2 SASEGT come from the germline V gene. The CDR3 has 15 residues.

V and J are TRBV15 and TRBJ2-1; the D is unclear. V was shortened by 3 bases and J by 8 bases, with 11 bases between the two germline ends. Germline V gene data show CDR1 as LNHNV and CDR2 as YYDKDF (reference sequence). This CDR3 spans 13 amino acids. The CDR3 nucleotides read TGTGCCACCAGCAGGGGTAGGGTCGATGAGCAGTTCTTC. Protein: CATSRGRVDEQFF.

The gene calls are TRBV30 and TRBJ1-1, with D possibly being TRBD1 (6 bases). The CDR3 runs 13 residues. V lost 2 bases and J 5 bases, leaving 12 bases between the germline ends. Per the germline V gene, CDR1 is GTSNPN and CDR2 is SVGIG (reference sequence). The CDR3 region has the DNA TGTGCCTGGAGTAGCAGGGGTAATACTGAAGCTTTCTTT. Encoded protein: CAWSSRGNTEAFF.

This clonotype was seen at least ten times. This sequence joins TRBV5-4 and TRBJ2-5; TRBD1 agrees at 8 bases. There are 13 residues in the CDR3. The V gene's germline CDR1 is SGHNT and CDR2 YYREEE (reference sequence). Trimming cost V 4 bases and J 5 bases; bases outside gene matches: 4. The CDR3 spells CASSQQGEETQYF. CDR3 nucleotides: TGTGCCAGCAGCCAACAGGGGGAGGAGACCCAGTACTTC.

Many counts were recorded for this clonotype. The chain is built from TRBV9 and TRBJ2-7; D is perhaps TRBD1 or TRBD2 (5 bases each). Trimming left V 3 bases short and J 6 bases short, with 13 bases between. Germline CDR1 reads SGDLS; CDR2 reads YYNGEE. The CDR3 runs 13 residues. CDR3 residues: CASSDGTVREQYF. As DNA, the CDR3 is TGTGCCAGCAGCGACGGGACGGTCCGCGAGCAGTACTTC.

To note about this clonotype: The junction departs from the called germline gene at one end, perhaps through a read error. The rearrangement joins TRBV2 to TRBJ2-5; D is possibly TRBD2 (7 bases). The CDR3 loop spans 13 amino acids. Germline values: CDR1 SNHLY, CDR2 FYNNEI. The CDR3 sequence is CASIRGGRETQCF. CDR3 nucleotide sequence: TGTGCCAGCATTAGGGGGGGGCGAGAGACCCAGTGCTTC. The full variable domain, in which reference TRBV2 and TRBJ2-5 provide the parts outside the CDR3, is EPEVTQTPSHQVTQMGQEVILRCVPISNHLYFYWYRQILGQKVEFLVSFYNNEISEKSEIFDDQFSVERPDGSNFTLKIRSTKLEDSAMYFCASIRGGRETQCFGPGTRLLVL.

The V call is TRBV2, the J call TRBJ1-3; TRBD1 matches 10 bases. The trim removed 4 bases at V and 2 bases at J, leaving 2 bases unmatched. The CDR3 runs 15 residues. Germline loops: CDR1 SNHLY, CDR2 FYNNEI. In DNA, the CDR3 is TGTGCCAGCAGTGGAGGGACAGGGGCTGGAAACACCATATATTTT. Amino acid sequence: CASSGGTGAGNTIYF.

This clonotype was recorded once. Germline is not matched at one junction end, which may reflect a read error. This chain links TRBV4-1 with TRBJ2-3, with 11 bases matching TRBD2. Germline assignment: CDR1 MGHRA and CDR2 YSYEKL. This CDR3 is built from 17 residues. In DNA, the CDR3 is TGCACCAGCAGCCTCGGGGGGCTAGCGGGAGGAGGTGATACGCAGTATTTT. It yields the protein CTSSLGGLAGGGDTQYF.

The V and J genes are TRBV9 and TRBJ1-3; possible D gene TRBD1, 6 bases. The CDR3 has 14 residues. V was cut by 3 bases and J by 3 bases, with 10 bases left in between. Germline V gene lookup returns CDR1 SGDLS and CDR2 YYNGEE. The CDR3 here is CASSARGGGNTIYF. The CDR3 region has the DNA TGTGCCAGCAGCGCCCGAGGGGGTGGAAACACCATATATTTT.